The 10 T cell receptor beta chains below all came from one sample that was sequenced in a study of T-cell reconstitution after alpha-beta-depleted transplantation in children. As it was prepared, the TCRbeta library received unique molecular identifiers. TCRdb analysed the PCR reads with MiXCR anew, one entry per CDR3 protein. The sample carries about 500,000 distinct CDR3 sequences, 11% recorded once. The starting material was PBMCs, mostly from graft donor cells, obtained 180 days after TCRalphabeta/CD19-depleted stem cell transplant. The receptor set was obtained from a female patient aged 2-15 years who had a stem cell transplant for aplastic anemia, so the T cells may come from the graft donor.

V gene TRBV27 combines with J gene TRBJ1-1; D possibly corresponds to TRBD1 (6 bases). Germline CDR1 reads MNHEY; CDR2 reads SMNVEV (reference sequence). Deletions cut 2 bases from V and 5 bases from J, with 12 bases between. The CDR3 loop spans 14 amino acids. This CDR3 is CASSLVGGPTEAFF. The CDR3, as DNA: TGTGCCAGCAGTTTAGTAGGGGGGCCAACTGAAGCTTTCTTT.

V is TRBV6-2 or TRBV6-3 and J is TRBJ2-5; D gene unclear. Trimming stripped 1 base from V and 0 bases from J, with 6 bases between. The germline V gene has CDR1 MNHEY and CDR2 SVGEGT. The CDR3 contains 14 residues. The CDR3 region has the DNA TGTGCCAGCAGTTACTTAACAGACCAAGAGACCCAGTACTTC. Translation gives CASSYLTDQETQYF.

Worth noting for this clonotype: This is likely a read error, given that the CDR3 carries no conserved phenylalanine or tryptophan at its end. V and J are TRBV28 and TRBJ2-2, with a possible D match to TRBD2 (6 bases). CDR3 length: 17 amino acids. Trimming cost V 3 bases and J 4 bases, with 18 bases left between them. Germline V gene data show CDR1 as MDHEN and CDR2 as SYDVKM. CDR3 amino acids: CASSFPRDGGTTGELFL. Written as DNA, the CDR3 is TGTGCCAGCAGTTTCCCGAGGGACGGGGGTACCACCGGGGAGCTGTTTTTG.

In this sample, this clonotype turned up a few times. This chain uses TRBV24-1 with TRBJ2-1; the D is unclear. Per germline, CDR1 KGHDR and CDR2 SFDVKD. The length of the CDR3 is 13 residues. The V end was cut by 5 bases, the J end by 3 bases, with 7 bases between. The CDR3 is CATSALGYNEQFF. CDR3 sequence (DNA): TGTGCCACCAGTGCCCTTGGCTACAATGAGCAGTTCTTC.

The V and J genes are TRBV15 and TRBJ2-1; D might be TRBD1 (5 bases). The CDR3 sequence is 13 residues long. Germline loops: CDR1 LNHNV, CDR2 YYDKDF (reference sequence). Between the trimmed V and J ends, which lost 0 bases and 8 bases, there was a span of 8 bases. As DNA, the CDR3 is TGTGCCACCAGCAGAGATGAAGGGGATGAGCAGTTCTTC. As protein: CATSRDEGDEQFF.

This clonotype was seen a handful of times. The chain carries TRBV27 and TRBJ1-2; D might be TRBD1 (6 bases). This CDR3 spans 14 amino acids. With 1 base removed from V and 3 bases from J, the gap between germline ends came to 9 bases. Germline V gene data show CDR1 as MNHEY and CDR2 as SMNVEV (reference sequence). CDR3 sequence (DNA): TGTGCCAGCAGTTTATGGGGGCGCGACTATGGCTACACCTTC. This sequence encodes CASSLWGRDYGYTF.

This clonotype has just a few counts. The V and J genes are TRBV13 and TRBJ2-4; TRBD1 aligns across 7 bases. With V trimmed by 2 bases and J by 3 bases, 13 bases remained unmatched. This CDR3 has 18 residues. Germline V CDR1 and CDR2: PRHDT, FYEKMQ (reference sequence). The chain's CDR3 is CASSLNTHARDSKNIQYF. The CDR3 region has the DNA TGTGCCAGCAGCTTAAACACCCATGCCCGGGACAGCAAAAACATTCAGTACTTC.

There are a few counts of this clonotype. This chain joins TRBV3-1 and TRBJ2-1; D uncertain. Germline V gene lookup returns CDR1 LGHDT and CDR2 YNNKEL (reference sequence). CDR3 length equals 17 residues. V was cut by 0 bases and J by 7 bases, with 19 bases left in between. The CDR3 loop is CASSQDNIGPPKNEQFF. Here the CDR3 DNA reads TGTGCCAGCAGCCAAGATAATATTGGACCCCCAAAGAATGAGCAGTTCTTC.

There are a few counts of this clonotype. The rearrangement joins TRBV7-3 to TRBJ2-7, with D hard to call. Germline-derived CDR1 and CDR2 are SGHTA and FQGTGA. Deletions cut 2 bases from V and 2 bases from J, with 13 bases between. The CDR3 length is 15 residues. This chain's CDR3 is CASSLSGGSAYEQYF. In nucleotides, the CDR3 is TGTGCCAGCAGCTTATCTGGCGGCAGTGCCTACGAGCAGTACTTC.

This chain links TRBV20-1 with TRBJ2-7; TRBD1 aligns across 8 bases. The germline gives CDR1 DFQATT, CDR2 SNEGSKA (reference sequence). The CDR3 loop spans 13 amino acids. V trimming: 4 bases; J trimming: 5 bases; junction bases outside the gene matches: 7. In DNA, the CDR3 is TGCAGTGCTATCGGCCAGGGGGCCCACGAGCAGTACGTC. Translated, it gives CSAIGQGAHEQYV.